This T cell receptor (beta chain) was documented in a study of blood T cell repertoires in COVID-19. Study at large: Researchers got acute and convalescent COVID-19 samples from the United States, Italy and Spain. From T cells, B-cell-depleted T cells, or PBMCs came the material, which was cDNA or gDNA.

Authors' analysis steps: Amplification with reference gene primers provided the estimates of nucleated cell counts. The repertoire was sequenced with immunoSEQ multiplex PCR; TCRdb's copy has only in-frame clones and lacks some. V, J and clone size are those of that table, while D and trimming were read from the DNA. The repertoire holds about 140,000 clones, with about four fifths as singletons. Germline CDR1 reads LGHNT; CDR2 reads FRNRAP. The CDR3 extends over 15 amino acids. V lost 9 bases, J lost 4 bases, and 10 bases stayed unmatched. The chain couples TRBV12-5 to TRBJ2-5, with 11 bases lining up with TRBD2. Sequenced sample: peripheral blood. The TCR was taken from an older woman with acute or convalescent COVID-19. CDR3 sequence: CASRTSGSRGETQYF. The CDR3 DNA sequence: TGTGCTAGCCGCACTAGCGGGAGTCGAGGAGAGACCCAGTACTTC.